The 19 T cell receptor beta chains below come from one sample, sequenced in a study of T cell responses to AZD1222 COVID-19 vaccine (dated by TCRdb to 2020 to 2022). This sample's time point label indicates: about 28 days (+/-7) after the second vaccine dose. The method behind the library was the immunoSEQ multiplex PCR assay. This is the immuneACCESS table as TCRdb keeps it, with only in-frame sequences that have V and J called. A part of the clones is gone; compared with another copy, unresolved V genes explain less than half, and the rest is unexplained. This sample lists approximately 72,000 clones; 80% to 90% were detected once. The leading ten clones occupy roughly 28% of the sample. The source was peripheral blood, collected 28 days after the second AZD1222 dose. The receptors here all came from an adult who received the AZD1222 COVID-19 vaccine.

The chain employs TRBV11-2 and TRBJ1-1; D might be TRBD1 (5 bases). This CDR3 region has 13 residues. Per germline, CDR1 SGHAT and CDR2 FQNNGV. V gave up 5 bases and J gave up 5 bases, with 12 bases separating them. The CDR3 DNA reads as TGTGCCAGCAGCCAGGGAAGAAGGACTGAAGCTTTCTTT. This encodes CASSQGRRTEAFF.

This clone was seen more than once but under ten times. This chain uses TRBV10-3 with TRBJ2-3; TRBD1 or TRBD2 may be the D gene (7 bases each). Trimming stripped 6 bases from V and 2 bases from J, with 24 bases between. Germline V gene lookup returns CDR1 ENHRY and CDR2 SYGVKD. The CDR3 is 18 amino acids. The CDR3, as DNA: TGTGCCATCAGCCCCGGGGGGTTTAGGGGGCCTACCACAGATACGCAGTATTTT. Its protein product is CAISPGGFRGPTTDTQYF.

The chain has TRBV7-2 and TRBJ2-7; 8 bases are shared with TRBD1. V shed 6 bases, J shed 0 bases, and the junction held 10 bases outside the gene matches. The germline CDR1 and CDR2 sequences are SGHTA and FQGNSA. The CDR3 loop spans 16 amino acids. CDR3 in DNA: TGTGCCAGCAGAAGACAGGGGACCGGGAGCTCCTACGAGCAGTACTTC. This sequence encodes CASRRQGTGSSYEQYF.

The V and J genes are TRBV3-1 (or the pseudogene TRBV3-2) and TRBJ2-7, with 7 positions matching TRBD2. J gave up 3 bases and V 5 bases, and 7 bases lay outside the gene matches. This CDR3 has 14 residues. Germline CDR1 and CDR2: LGHDT and YNNKEL (reference sequence). As DNA, the CDR3 is TGTGCCAGCAGCTTCGCGGAGCGGGACTACGAGCAGTACTTC. It specifies CASSFAERDYEQYF.

This rearrangement joins TRBV4-1 to TRBJ2-7; 9 bases map to TRBD2. The V gene's germline CDR1 is MGHRA and CDR2 YSYEKL. With V trimmed by 1 base and J by 3 bases, 4 bases remained unmatched. The CDR3 loop spans 15 amino acids. The CDR3 region is CASSQGHSGSYEQYF. CDR3 nucleotide sequence: TGCGCCAGCAGCCAAGGGCATAGCGGGAGCTACGAGCAGTACTTC.

In this sample, this clone turned up many times. The chain uses TRBV5-1 and TRBJ2-7, with 9 bases matching TRBD1. In germline, CDR1 is SGHRS, CDR2 YFSETQ. Losses at the gene ends were 2 bases for V and 6 bases for J; bases not matched to a gene: 3. CDR3 length: 13 amino acids. CDR3 amino acids: CASSFGTGREQYF. The CDR3 region has the DNA TGCGCCAGCAGCTTCGGGACAGGGCGCGAGCAGTACTTC.

The chain links TRBV11-3 to TRBJ2-3, with TRBD2 identical over 11 bases. V shed 5 bases and J 5 bases; nucleotides not matched to a gene: 9. The CDR3 is 16 amino acids. Germline CDR1 and CDR2: SGHNT and YENEEA. The chain's CDR3 is CASSTALAGVLDTQYF. The CDR3 DNA is TGTGCCAGCAGCACCGCACTAGCGGGAGTATTAGATACGCAGTATTTT.

The chain is built from TRBV9 and TRBJ2-3; 7 bases line up with TRBD1. V shed 4 bases and J 2 bases; nucleotides not matched to a gene: 4. This CDR3 has 14 residues. Germline V gene lookup returns CDR1 SGDLS and CDR2 YYNGEE. The CDR3 reads CASSFGQATDTQYF. In nucleotides, the CDR3 is TGTGCCAGCAGCTTCGGACAGGCCACAGATACGCAGTATTTT. The whole variable domain, filled in from reference TRBV9 and TRBJ2-3, reads DSGVTQTPKHLITATGQRVTLRCSPRSGDLSVYWYQQSLDQGLQFLIQYYNGEERAKGNILERFSAQQFPDLHSELNLSSLELGDSALYFCASSFGQATDTQYFGPGTRLTVL.

The chain links TRBV7-2 to TRBJ2-5; 7 positions match TRBD2. Germline V gene lookup returns CDR1 SGHTA and CDR2 FQGNSA. V lost 2 bases and J lost 5; bases outside the gene matches: 5. This CDR3 comprises 14 residues. CDR3 sequence reads: CASSLRSGTETQYF. DNA for the CDR3: TGTGCCAGCAGCTTAAGGAGCGGGACCGAGACCCAGTACTTC.

The rearrangement uses TRBV7-9 and TRBJ1-3, with D tentatively TRBD1 (5 bases). Deletions cut 2 bases from V and 4 bases from J, with 15 bases between. The CDR3 runs to 16 residues. Looked up from germline, CDR1 is SEHNR and CDR2 is FQNEAQ (reference sequence). CDR3: CASSLIPGSGGNTIYF. CDR3 coding DNA: TGTGCCAGCAGCTTAATTCCAGGGAGTGGCGGAAACACCATATATTTT. Supplemented by reference TRBV7-9 and TRBJ1-3, the full variable domain reads DTGVSQNPRHKITKRGQNVTFRCDPISEHNRLYWYRQTLGQGPEFLTYFQNEAQLEKSRLLSDRFSAERPKGSFSTLEIQRTEQGDSAMYLCASSLIPGSGGNTIYFGEGSWLTVV.

The chain employs TRBV7-9 and TRBJ2-3; 7 bases align to TRBD2. Germline CDR1 is SEHNR and CDR2 is FQNEAQ (reference sequence). The CDR3 covers 13 residues. Trimming took 3 bases from V and 4 from J; bases not matched to a gene: 1. The CDR3 nucleotides read TGTGCCAGCAGCTTCGCGGGAGCAGATACGCAGTATTTT. Amino acids: CASSFAGADTQYF.

The rearrangement uses TRBV27 and TRBJ2-1; the D is unclear. This CDR3 has 15 amino acids. CDR1 is MNHEY and CDR2 is SMNVEV in the germline V gene (reference sequence). Deletions cut 1 base from V and 6 bases from J, with 13 bases between. The CDR3, as DNA: TGTGCCAGCAGTTTATTAAGGCAGTCCAGCAATGAGCAGTTCTTC. This sequence encodes CASSLLRQSSNEQFF.

The chain combines TRBV12-3 or TRBV12-4 with TRBJ2-2; D gene uncertain. This CDR3 has 12 residues. The V end was cut by 10 bases, the J end by 2 bases, with 8 bases between. CDR3 bases: TGTGCCACTCAACTCAACACCGGGGAGCTGTTTTTT. It specifies CATQLNTGELFF.

The chain links TRBV5-1 to TRBJ2-2; D not certain. V shed 3 bases and J shed 0 bases, with 6 bases lying between them. This CDR3 region has 14 residues. CDR1 SGHRS and CDR2 YFSETQ come from the germline V gene. In DNA, the CDR3 is TGCGCCAGCAGCTCTCCGACGAACACCGGGGAGCTGTTTTTT. It yields the protein CASSSPTNTGELFF.

The chain joins TRBV7-8 to TRBJ2-7; maybe TRBD2 (6 bases). V lost 6 bases, J lost 2 bases, and 14 bases lay in between. This CDR3 has 14 residues. Germline CDR1 is SGHVS and CDR2 is FQNEAQ. The CDR3 DNA is TGTGCCAGCAGTTCGATGGCGGGACCCTACGAGCAGTACTTC. As protein: CASSSMAGPYEQYF.

The rearrangement links TRBV27 to TRBJ2-1, with 10 bases identical to TRBD2. The CDR3 runs 19 residues. CDR1 and CDR2 from the germline V gene are MNHEY and SMNVEV (reference sequence). The ends lost 1 base at V and 8 bases at J; junction bases unmatched: 17. The CDR3 reads CASSLFPPSLAGVPHEQFF. CDR3 DNA sequence: TGTGCCAGCAGTTTATTCCCGCCGTCGCTAGCGGGAGTCCCCCATGAGCAGTTCTTC.

CDR3: CASRPGQIEDEQYF. CDR3 nucleotide sequence: TGTGCCAGCAGACCGGGACAGATAGAAGACGAGCAGTACTTC. This chain connects TRBV27 to TRBJ2-7, with 7 positions matching TRBD1. CDR1 and CDR2 from the germline V gene are MNHEY and SMNVEV (reference sequence). This CDR3 has 14 amino acids. V was clipped by 6 bases and J by 5 bases; unmatched bases: 10.

This chain connects TRBV27 to TRBJ2-2; D gene ambiguous. The CDR3 extends over 14 amino acids. Trimming left V 2 bases short and J 4 bases short, with 8 bases between. The germline gives CDR1 MNHEY, CDR2 SMNVEV (reference sequence). The CDR3 nucleotides read TGTGCCAGCAGTTTAGCCCTAAGCACCGGGGAGCTGTTTTTT. It translates to CASSLALSTGELFF.

The V call is TRBV6-2 or TRBV6-3, the J call TRBJ2-1; D is uncertain. The CDR3 has 16 residues. Germline V gene sequence: CDR1 MNHEY, CDR2 SVGEGT. Deletions cut 4 bases from V and 2 bases from J, with 15 bases between. The CDR3 bases are TGTGCCAGCAGTTCCCGCAACCAGCGAGCCTACAATGAGCAGTTCTTC. It encodes CASSSRNQRAYNEQFF.